Listed below are T cell receptor beta chains from one sample, sequenced in a study of early T cells in non-severe SARS-CoV-2 infection. TCRdb ran MiXCR on the 5' RACE reads and lists one entry per CDR3 protein. This repertoire shows tens of thousands of distinct CDR3 sequences, 3.5% to 4.5% found once; its top ten account for around 5.6%. Sequenced material: whole blood. These receptors came from an adult who was a healthcare worker with PCR-confirmed SARS-CoV-2 infection or an uninfected control (not recorded which). CDR3s include the opening cysteine and the closing phenylalanine or tryptophan. A D gene is named only where the DNA matches it firmly. The size field is filled for only some rows; it gives once, few, many or a size class.

v_call	d_call	j_call	clone_size	cdr3_aa	cdr3_nt
TRBV7-2	TRBD1	TRBJ2-7	many	CASSRRTGEREQYF	TGTGCCAGCAGCCGTAGGACAGGGGAACGGGAGCAGTACTTC
TRBV6-2/TRBV6-3	-	TRBJ1-1	many	CASSYQWFGQNTEAFF	TGTGCCAGCAGTTATCAATGGTTCGGTCAGAACACTGAAGCTTTCTTT
TRBV29-1	TRBD1	TRBJ1-4	many	CSVGPGQGEVGEKLFF	TGCAGCGTGGGCCCGGGACAGGGGGAGGTTGGAGAAAAACTGTTTTTT
TRBV19	-	TRBJ2-1	many	CASSIQGVYNEQFF	TGTGCCAGTAGTATTCAGGGCGTCTACAATGAGCAGTTCTTC
TRBV20-1	-	TRBJ1-4	many	CSARASGNEKLFF	TGCAGTGCTAGAGCTTCAGGGAATGAAAAACTGTTTTTT
TRBV4-1	-	TRBJ2-3	many	CASSQVAGSTDTQYF	TGCGCCAGCAGCCAAGTTGCGGGGAGCACAGATACGCAGTATTTT
TRBV27	-	TRBJ2-1	many	CASSLSGILYNEQFF	TGTGCCAGCAGTTTATCAGGGATACTCTACAATGAGCAGTTCTTC
TRBV5-1	-	TRBJ2-7	once	CASSEDGHRYEQYF	TGCGCCAGCAGCGAGGACGGACATCGATACGAGCAGTACTTC
TRBV7-2	TRBD2	TRBJ2-4	many	CASSSRGGAAKNIQYF	TGTGCCAGCAGCTCCCGGGGGGGGGCGGCCAAAAACATTCAGTACTTC
TRBV30	-	TRBJ1-4	once	CAWRQGWATNEKLFF	TGTGCCTGGAGGCAGGGCTGGGCAACTAATGAAAAACTGTTTTTT
TRBV10-3	TRBD2	TRBJ2-5	many	CAISESSGGSLLQGTQYF	TGTGCCATCAGTGAGTCTAGCGGGGGGTCCCTGCTGCAGGGGACCCAGTACTTC
TRBV7-6	TRBD1	TRBJ1-2	many	CASSPGQGGYGYTF	TGTGCCAGCAGCCCCGGACAGGGAGGCTATGGCTACACCTTC
TRBV4-3	TRBD1	TRBJ2-7	many	CASSLSTGGIYEQYF	TGCGCCAGCAGCCTATCGACAGGGGGTATCTACGAGCAGTACTTC
TRBV4-1	-	TRBJ2-2	many	CASSQDKEGAGELFF	TGCGCCAGCAGCCAAGATAAAGAGGGGGCCGGGGAGCTGTTTTTT
TRBV12-5	-	TRBJ1-2	many	CASGLAGGEYGYTF	TGTGCTAGTGGTTTGGCGGGGGGCGAATATGGCTACACCTTC
TRBV18	TRBD1	TRBJ2-2	many	CASSPQDRWSTGELFF	TGTGCCAGCTCACCCCAGGACAGGTGGTCCACCGGGGAGCTGTTTTTT
TRBV6-5	-	TRBJ1-6	many	CASSYSNRNNSPLHF	TGTGCCAGCAGTTACTCGAACAGGAATAATTCACCCCTCCACTTT
TRBV20-1	TRBD1	TRBJ1-5	-	CSARSQQGQGDNRPQHF	TGCAGTGCTAGATCCCAACAGGGACAGGGCGACAATCGGCCCCAGCATTTT
TRBV11-2	-	TRBJ2-2	few	CASSPHRFNDTGELFF	TGTGCCAGCAGCCCTCACCGTTTTAACGACACCGGGGAGCTGTTTTTT
TRBV4-1	-	TRBJ2-1	few	CASSPGRANEQFF	TGCGCCAGCAGCCCGGGTCGGGCCAATGAGCAGTTCTTC
TRBV10-3	TRBD1	TRBJ2-1	many	CATDRDSAAIINEQFF	TGTGCCACCGATCGGGACAGCGCAGCGATAATTAATGAGCAGTTCTTC
TRBV24-1	TRBD2	TRBJ2-1	many	CATSDSGTSGFNEQFF	TGTGCCACCAGTGATTCCGGGACTAGCGGATTCAATGAGCAGTTCTTC
TRBV20-1	TRBD2	TRBJ2-2	many	CSARDIGTSDGELFF	TGCAGTGCTAGAGATATTGGGACTAGCGACGGGGAGCTGTTTTTT
TRBV28	TRBD1	TRBJ1-1	many	CASNSDRVLSEAFF	TGTGCCAGCAACTCCGACAGGGTGTTAAGTGAAGCTTTCTTT
TRBV7-9	-	TRBJ1-1	many	CASRALYGVPNTEAFF	TGTGCCAGCAGGGCTCTTTATGGCGTTCCGAACACTGAAGCTTTCTTT
TRBV7-2	-	TRBJ2-7	few	CASSLVYEQYF	TGTGCCAGCAGCTTGGTCTACGAGCAGTACTTC
TRBV7-6	-	TRBJ2-1	-	CASSNSKYRKYNEQFF	TGTGCCAGCAGCAACAGCAAATATCGAAAGTACAATGAGCAGTTCTTC
TRBV7-3	TRBD2	TRBJ2-3	many	CASSSTLAGNTDTQYF	TGTGCCAGCAGCTCAACTCTAGCGGGGAACACAGATACGCAGTATTTT
TRBV6-6	-	TRBJ2-7	many	CASSAYGSTYEQYF	TGTGCCAGCAGTGCCTATGGCAGTACCTACGAGCAGTACTTC
TRBV11-3	-	TRBJ2-4	many	CASSLGGSSKNIQYF	TGTGCCAGCAGCTTAGGAGGCAGTTCAAAAAACATTCAGTACTTC
TRBV28	TRBD2	TRBJ2-5	many	CASSLRSGQETQYF	TGTGCCAGCAGTTTACGTAGCGGGCAAGAGACCCAGTACTTC
TRBV7-9	-	TRBJ1-1	many	CASSEGIQARAEAFF	TGTGCCAGCAGCGAGGGAATTCAGGCGAGGGCTGAAGCTTTCTTT
TRBV12-2	-	TRBJ1-3	many	CASPDRASGNTIYF	TGTGCAAGTCCCGACAGGGCCTCTGGAAACACCATATATTTT
TRBV6-5	TRBD1	TRBJ1-2	many	CASTPDRDYGYTF	TGTGCCAGCACTCCAGACAGGGACTATGGCTACACCTTC
TRBV7-9	TRBD2	TRBJ2-1	many	CASSLVIGGLAVEQFF	TGTGCCAGCAGCTTAGTAATTGGCGGACTAGCGGTTGAGCAGTTCTTC
TRBV19	-	TRBJ1-5	many	CASSDRLRKYSNQPQHF	TGTGCCAGTAGCGACAGGCTACGGAAGTATAGCAATCAGCCCCAGCATTTT
TRBV5-1	TRBD1	TRBJ1-3	many	CASSQGGPGNTIYF	TGCGCCAGCAGCCAGGGGGGCCCTGGAAACACCATATATTTT
TRBV9	TRBD1	TRBJ1-2	medium-sized	CASSVEQGAMSDGYTF	TGTGCCAGCAGCGTGGAACAGGGGGCGATGTCAGATGGCTACACCTTC
TRBV11-2	TRBD1	TRBJ1-1	many	CASSQDRVMGTEAFF	TGTGCCAGCAGCCAAGACAGGGTTATGGGAACTGAAGCTTTCTTT
TRBV20-1	-	TRBJ2-7	many	CSARDRRGLGYEQYF	TGCAGTGCTAGAGATCGTCGGGGGCTTGGGTACGAGCAGTACTTC
TRBV6-2/TRBV6-3	-	TRBJ1-4	many	CASRRTSGGNEKLFF	TGTGCCAGCAGACGGACATCCGGGGGTAATGAAAAACTGTTTTTT
TRBV28	-	TRBJ2-4	many	CASSQGKLDIQYF	TGTGCCAGTAGTCAGGGGAAGTTGGACATTCAGTACTTC
TRBV7-2	-	TRBJ1-5	-	CASSDRTDQPQHF	TGTGCCAGCAGCGACAGGACCGATCAGCCCCAGCATTTT
TRBV5-1	-	TRBJ2-7	many	CASSLGHRTGGYEQYF	TGCGCCAGCAGCTTGGGCCATCGGACAGGAGGGTACGAGCAGTACTTC
TRBV9	-	TRBJ1-3	many	CASSPTFGRGNTIYF	TGTGCCAGCAGCCCCACCTTTGGCCGAGGAAACACCATATATTTT
TRBV20-1	TRBD1	TRBJ2-1	many	CSARTNRGPYNEQFF	TGCAGTGCTAGAACAAACAGGGGCCCCTACAATGAGCAGTTCTTC
TRBV28	TRBD1	TRBJ1-2	few	CASSLDRDGYTF	TGTGCCAGCAGTTTAGACAGGGACGGCTACACCTTC
TRBV3-1	-	TRBJ2-1	-	CAAGRYNEQFF	TGTGCCGCCGGACGGTACAATGAGCAGTTCTTC
TRBV11-2	TRBD1	TRBJ1-2	many	CASSFGQGAIYGYTF	TGTGCCAGCAGCTTCGGACAGGGGGCAATCTATGGCTACACCTTC
TRBV7-6	-	TRBJ2-1	many	CASSLAPEGNEQFF	TGTGCCAGCAGCTTAGCCCCAGAGGGGAATGAGCAGTTCTTC
TRBV12-3/TRBV12-4	-	TRBJ2-7	many	CASSFSLATYEQYF	TGTGCCAGCAGTTTTTCGTTAGCGACCTACGAGCAGTACTTC
TRBV4-1	-	TRBJ1-3	many	CASSQAKKGSSGNTIYF	TGCGCCAGCAGCCAAGCAAAGAAGGGGTCATCTGGAAACACCATATATTTT
TRBV5-1	-	TRBJ2-5	many	CASSSWGGVETQYF	TGCGCCAGCAGCTCCTGGGGGGGCGTAGAGACCCAGTACTTC
TRBV12-3/TRBV12-4	-	TRBJ1-6	many	CASSLSYSPLHF	TGTGCCAGCAGTTTGAGCTATTCACCCCTCCACTTT
TRBV7-2	TRBD2	TRBJ2-7	medium-sized	CASSRGLAYYEQYF	TGTGCCAGCAGCCGGGGACTAGCTTACTACGAGCAGTACTTC
TRBV6-1	TRBD1	TRBJ1-4	many	CASNTGQGREKLFF	TGTGCCAGCAACACAGGACAGGGGAGAGAAAAACTGTTTTTT
TRBV12-3/TRBV12-4	TRBD1	TRBJ2-5	medium-sized	CASSSTGGTKTQYF	TGTGCCAGCAGCTCAACAGGGGGCACGAAGACCCAGTACTTC
TRBV28	TRBD2	TRBJ2-3	many	CASSFLAGGLDTQYF	TGTGCCAGCAGTTTCCTAGCGGGGGGGCTGGATACGCAGTATTTT